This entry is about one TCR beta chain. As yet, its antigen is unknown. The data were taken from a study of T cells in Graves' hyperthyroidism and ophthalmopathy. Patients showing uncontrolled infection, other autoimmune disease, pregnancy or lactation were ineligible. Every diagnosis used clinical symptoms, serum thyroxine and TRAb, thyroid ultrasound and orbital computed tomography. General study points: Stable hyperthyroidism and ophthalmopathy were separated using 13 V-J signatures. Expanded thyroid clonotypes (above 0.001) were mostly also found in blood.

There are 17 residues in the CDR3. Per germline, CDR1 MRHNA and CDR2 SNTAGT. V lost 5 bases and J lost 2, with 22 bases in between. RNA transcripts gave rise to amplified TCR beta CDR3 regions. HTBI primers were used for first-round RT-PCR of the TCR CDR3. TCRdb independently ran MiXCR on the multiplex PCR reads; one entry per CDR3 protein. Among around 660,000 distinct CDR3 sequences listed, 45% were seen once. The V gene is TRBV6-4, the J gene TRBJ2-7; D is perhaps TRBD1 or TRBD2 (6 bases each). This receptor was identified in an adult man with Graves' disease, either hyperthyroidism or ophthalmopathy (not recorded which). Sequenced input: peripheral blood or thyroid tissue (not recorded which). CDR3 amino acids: CASSRPHPRGPPYEQYF. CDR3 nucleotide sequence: TGTGCCAGCAGTCGACCCCACCCCCGGGGGCCACCCTACGAGCAGTACTTC.